The 21 T cell receptor beta chains presented below share a single source sample, sequenced in a study of PD-1 blockade in classical Hodgkin lymphoma. The data were produced by immunoSEQ multiplex PCR, yet TCRdb's version contains in-frame clones alone and is incomplete. The sample carries 41,000 or so clones, 60% to 80% recorded once. Time point indicated: cycle 4 day 1 (C4D1), after less than seven weeks of nivolumab. Patients all relapsed after autologous stem cell transplantation, and there was variation in brentuximab vedotin exposure. The sample in question was peripheral blood mononuclear cells (PBMCs), obtained before the fourth cycle of nivolumab. These receptors were obtained from a human donor with classical Hodgkin lymphoma.

Sample share makes this clone medium-sized. The chain combines TRBV10-3 with TRBJ1-4, with TRBD1 identical over 9 bases. Germline CDR1 is ENHRY and CDR2 is SYGVKD. Unmatched junction bases numbered 1, after V lost 3 bases and J lost 8 bases. This CDR3 has 13 residues. The CDR3 nucleotides read TGTGCCATCAGTGATGGGACAGGGGAAAAACTGTTTTTT. Translating gives CAISDGTGEKLFF.

In DNA, the CDR3 is TGTGCCACCCCATCCGACAGCCCTAATGAAAAACTGTTTTTT. Residues: CATPSDSPNEKLFF. V gene TRBV6-1 combines with J gene TRBJ1-4; D possibly corresponds to TRBD1 (5 bases). Germline CDR1 MNHNS, CDR2 SASEGT. This CDR3 spans 14 amino acids. With 10 bases removed from V and 3 bases from J, the gap between germline ends came to 15 bases.

The rearrangement links TRBV5-1 to TRBJ1-1, with TRBD1 identical over 7 bases. Germline V gene lookup returns CDR1 SGHRS and CDR2 YFSETQ. V shed 1 base, J shed 2 bases, and the junction held 8 bases outside the gene matches. The CDR3 has 16 residues. The chain's CDR3 is CASSLTPDRSNTEAFF. CDR3 nucleotide sequence: TGCGCCAGCAGCTTGACCCCGGACAGGTCAAACACTGAAGCTTTCTTT.

The chain joins TRBV4-3 to TRBJ1-4; tentatively, D is TRBD1 (5 bases). With 2 bases removed from V and 8 bases from J, the gap between germline ends came to 6 bases. CDR1 and CDR2 from the germline V gene are LGHNA and YSLEER. This CDR3 contains 12 residues. This chain's CDR3 is CASSQSGEKLFF. The CDR3 DNA reads TGCGCCAGCAGCCAATCAGGGGAAAAACTGTTTTTT.

This sequence joins TRBV5-1 and TRBJ1-2; D gene ambiguous. Trimming took 0 bases from V and 10 from J, leaving 16 bases between them. Germline CDR1 is SGHRS and CDR2 is YFSETQ. The length of the CDR3 is 14 residues. The CDR3 DNA follows: TGCGCCAGCAGCTTGGGGCGGGGTTCGGTCCCCTACACCTTC. Its translation: CASSLGRGSVPYTF.

This chain connects TRBV28 to TRBJ2-7; D is possibly TRBD2 (5 bases). This CDR3 comprises 18 residues. V dropped 5 bases and J dropped 2 bases, with 25 bases sitting between them. Germline loops: CDR1 MDHEN, CDR2 SYDVKM. The chain's CDR3 is CASSPPATLKMRAYEQYF. Written as DNA, the CDR3 is TGTGCCAGCAGTCCACCCGCGACGTTAAAAATGAGGGCCTACGAGCAGTACTTC.

J is TRBJ2-5 and V is TRBV5-4, with unresolved D. Germline assignment: CDR1 SGHNT and CDR2 YYREEE (reference sequence). Trimming shortened V by 4 bases and J by 4 bases, and 23 bases separated the two germline ends. The CDR3 is made up of 17 amino acids. CDR3 residues: CASSLSMTEGVSETQYF. CDR3 coding DNA: TGTGCCAGCAGCCTTAGTATGACTGAAGGAGTATCAGAGACCCAGTACTTC. Variable domain in full (rest from reference TRBV5-4 and TRBJ2-5): ETGVTQSPTHLIKTRGQQVTLRCSSQSGHNTVSWYQQALGQGPQFIFQYYREEENGRGNFPPRFSGLQFPNYSSELNVNALELDDSALYLCASSLSMTEGVSETQYFGPGTRLLVL.

The chain uses TRBV27 and TRBJ1-1; a weak D match, TRBD1 (5 bases). Germline lookup yields CDR1 MNHEY and CDR2 SMNVEV (reference sequence). The CDR3 is 15 amino acids. V gave up 2 bases and J gave up 1 base, with 11 bases separating them. Here the CDR3 DNA reads TGTGCCAGCAGTTTAATAGCAGGGCAGAACACTGAAGCTTTCTTT. Protein product: CASSLIAGQNTEAFF.

V is TRBV7-2 and J is TRBJ2-5; 9 positions agree with TRBD1. Germline V gene sequence: CDR1 SGHTA, CDR2 FQGNSA. V shed 1 base, J shed 4 bases, and the junction held 4 bases outside the gene matches. The length of the CDR3 is 15 residues. DNA for the CDR3: TGTGCCAGCAGCTTAGACAGGGGGCGTTTAGAGACCCAGTACTTC. Translated, it gives CASSLDRGRLETQYF. The whole variable domain, filled in from reference TRBV7-2 and TRBJ2-5, reads GAGVSQSPSNKVTEKGKDVELRCDPISGHTALYWYRQSLGQGLEFLIYFQGNSAPDKSGLPSDRFSAERTGGSVSTLTIQRTQQEDSAVYLCASSLDRGRLETQYFGPGTRLLVL.

The V call is TRBV19, the J call TRBJ2-3, with a possible D match to TRBD2 (5 bases). CDR3 length equals 17 residues. Trimming cost V 5 bases and J 0 bases, with 18 bases left between them. Per the germline V gene, CDR1 is LNHDA and CDR2 is SQIVND (reference sequence). The chain's CDR3 is CASSPREASGSTDTQYF. The CDR3 nucleotides are TGTGCCAGTAGTCCAAGAGAGGCGTCGGGGAGCACAGATACGCAGTATTTT.

The V and J genes are TRBV18 and TRBJ1-3; 8 positions match TRBD1. V trimming: 3 bases; J trimming: 0 bases; junction bases outside the gene matches: 4. CDR3 length: 16 amino acids. Germline loops: CDR1 KGHSH, CDR2 LQKENI. The CDR3 DNA reads TGTGCCAGCTCACCTGGACAGGGAGGCTCTGGAAACACCATATATTTT. Residues: CASSPGQGGSGNTIYF.

This chain joins TRBV30 and TRBJ1-2; D is uncertain. Germline CDR1 GTSNPN, CDR2 SVGIG (reference sequence). V lost 3 bases to trimming and J lost 4 bases, with 12 bases between them. The CDR3 is made up of 13 amino acids. CDR3 nucleotide sequence: TGTGCCTGGAGAGCATCCATAAGCTATGGCTACACCTTC. Its protein product is CAWRASISYGYTF.

The CDR3 nucleotides read TGTGCCAGCAGCTTAGGGGGACTGAACAATGAGCAGTTCTTC. Translated, it gives CASSLGGLNNEQFF. The V gene is TRBV7-3, the J gene TRBJ2-1; possible D gene TRBD2, 6 bases. Germline loops: CDR1 SGHTA, CDR2 FQGTGA. Deletions cut 2 bases from V and 5 bases from J, with 10 bases between. CDR3 length: 14 residues.

The V and J genes are TRBV13 and TRBJ1-1, with D hard to call. The CDR3 is 13 residues long. Germline V gene sequence: CDR1 PRHDT, CDR2 FYEKMQ (reference sequence). V shed 5 bases and J shed 9 bases, with 16 bases lying between them. CDR3 sequence reads: CASSPREGTKAFF. The DNA for the CDR3 is TGTGCCAGCAGCCCTCGGGAGGGTACCAAAGCTTTCTTT. Complete variable domain (other parts from reference TRBV13 and TRBJ1-1): AAGVIQSPRHLIKEKRETATLKCYPIPRHDTVYWYQQGPGQDPQFLISFYEKMQSDKGSIPDRFSAQQFSDYHSELNMSSLELGDSALYFCASSPREGTKAFFGQGTRLTVV.

This chain links TRBV4-2 with TRBJ1-1; tentatively, D is TRBD1 (5 bases). The germline CDR1 and CDR2 sequences are LGHNA and YNFKEQ. V gave up 0 bases and J gave up 8 bases, with 10 bases separating them. This CDR3 has 13 amino acids. As DNA, the CDR3 is TGTGCCAGCAGCCAAGATAGGGCAGGGGAAGCTTTCTTT. Protein: CASSQDRAGEAFF.

The chain has TRBV29-1 and TRBJ1-1, with a tentative D call TRBD1 (6 bases). Germline V gene data show CDR1 as SQVTM and CDR2 as ANQGSEA. The CDR3 is 15 amino acids. V was trimmed by 3 bases and J by 2 bases, leaving 16 bases between them. CDR3 coding DNA: TGCAGCGTTGATAACCCGGGGGGGGCTAACACTGAAGCTTTCTTT. This codes for CSVDNPGGANTEAFF.

This chain uses TRBV2 with TRBJ2-2, with D hard to call. Trimming cost V 2 bases and J 9 bases, with 10 bases left between them. The germline V gene has CDR1 SNHLY and CDR2 FYNNEI. This CDR3 contains 13 residues. CDR3 in DNA: TGTGCCAGCAGTGAATGGGTTGTGAGGGAGCTGTTTTTT. This gives the protein CASSEWVVRELFF. Full variable domain (outside the CDR3, taken from reference TRBV2 and TRBJ2-2): EPEVTQTPSHQVTQMGQEVILRCVPISNHLYFYWYRQILGQKVEFLVSFYNNEISEKSEIFDDQFSVERPDGSNFTLKIRSTKLEDSAMYFCASSEWVVRELFFGEGSRLTVL.

The CDR3 is CASSLGPGTESYNEQFF. CDR3 nucleotide sequence: TGTGCCAGCAGCTTGGGGCCCGGAACAGAGAGCTACAATGAGCAGTTCTTC. This sequence joins TRBV5-4 and TRBJ2-1; D is ambiguous. Germline V lookup: CDR1 SGHNT, CDR2 YYREEE (reference sequence). The CDR3 contains 17 residues. V lost 0 bases, J lost 3 bases, and 16 bases lay in between.

This clone appeared a few times. The rearrangement links TRBV5-4 to TRBJ1-1; tentatively, D is TRBD1 (6 bases). V was cut by 3 bases and J by 3 bases, with 9 bases left in between. The CDR3 is 13 residues long. Germline assignment: CDR1 SGHNT and CDR2 YYREEE (reference sequence). CDR3 region: CASSSSGDTEAFF. In nucleotides, the CDR3 is TGTGCCAGCAGCTCTTCAGGGGACACTGAAGCTTTCTTT.

This rearrangement joins TRBV10-3 to TRBJ2-7; 7 nucleotides agree with TRBD1. The germline V gene encodes CDR1 ENHRY and CDR2 SYGVKD. V lost 8 bases to trimming and J lost 3 bases; unmatched junction nucleotides: 19. The length of the CDR3 is 17 residues. In nucleotides, the CDR3 is TGTGCCATCGGATCCCCCCCGCAGCAGGGGGAAGACTACGAGCAGTACTTC. It encodes CAIGSPPQQGEDYEQYF.

This chain connects TRBV28 to TRBJ2-7; D might be TRBD1 (6 bases). The CDR3 has 16 residues. In germline, CDR1 is MDHEN, CDR2 SYDVKM. The germline V and J ends were trimmed by 3 bases and 0 bases, with 15 bases remaining between them. For the CDR3, the DNA is TGTGCCAGCAGTTTGGTCGGGCAGGGACACTCCTACGAGCAGTACTTC. Amino acids: CASSLVGQGHSYEQYF.